Sequencing of this TCR beta chain was carried out in a study of T-cell reconstitution after alpha-beta-depleted transplantation in children. This clonotype came up many times. Its target is not known. General study points: Diversity and T-cell counts at one year after transplant derived mostly from new T cells. As was reported, about two months after transplant, alpha-beta T cells came from several hundred expanded graft clones.

In germline, CDR1 is SGHDT, CDR2 YYEEEE. The CDR3 is 16 residues long. The V and J ends lost 3 bases and 1 base, in that order; junction bases with no gene match: 6. Unique molecular identifiers were incorporated when the TCRbeta library was constructed. A single record per CDR3 protein comes from TCRdb applying MiXCR to the PCR reads. Of 65,000 to 70,000 distinct CDR3 sequences listed, roughly 4.9% were seen once; the top ten hold under 20%. V usage is TRBV5-6 and J usage is TRBJ2-2; 7 bases fit TRBD2. The sequenced sample was PBMCs, mostly from graft donor cells, obtained 180 days after TCRalphabeta/CD19-depleted stem cell transplant. This TCR derives from a boy younger than two who had a stem cell transplant for acute myeloid leukemia, so the T cells may come from the graft donor. CDR3 DNA: TGTGCCAGCAGCTCCCGGCGGGGGAGGAACACCGGGGAGCTGTTTTTT. As protein: CASSSRRGRNTGELFF.